This passage covers 9 T cell receptor beta chains from one sample sequenced in a study of OX40 agonist ivuxolimab in advanced cancers. TCRdb keeps only in-frame clones here, not all; method: immunoSEQ multiplex PCR. Of tens of thousands of clones listed, more than 80% are singletons. This specimen consisted of CD4+ or CD8+ T cells sorted from blood, obtained in a trial of the OX40 agonist ivuxolimab. The receptors stem from an adult with an advanced solid tumor such as melanoma, head and neck, liver or kidney cancer.

This chain uses TRBV7-9 with TRBJ1-3; D gene unclear. This CDR3 has 15 residues. V lost 6 bases and J 0 bases, leaving 12 bases between the germline ends. CDR1 SEHNR and CDR2 FQNEAQ come from the germline V gene (reference sequence). CDR3 protein: CASRMAGSSGNTIYF. The CDR3 coding sequence is TGTGCCAGCAGGATGGCTGGGAGCTCTGGAAACACCATATATTTT.

This chain uses TRBV30 with TRBJ1-5; no clear D. Germline V gives CDR1 GTSNPN, CDR2 SVGIG (reference sequence). The CDR3 is made up of 15 amino acids. Trimming left V 0 bases short and J 0 bases short, with 9 bases between. For the CDR3, the DNA is TGTGCCTGGAGTGTGAAAGGATCTAGCAATCAGCCCCAGCATTTT. Translating gives CAWSVKGSSNQPQHF.

The CDR3 spells CASMGDRGSPPQHF. The CDR3 DNA sequence: TGTGCCAGTATGGGGGACAGGGGTAGTCCGCCCCAGCATTTT. This sequence joins TRBV19 and TRBJ1-5; 10 positions agree with TRBD1. The CDR3 covers 14 residues. The V gene end was trimmed by 7 bases and the J gene end by 9 bases; junction bases not matched to a gene: 9. CDR1 LNHDA and CDR2 SQIVND come from the germline V gene (reference sequence).

The rearrangement uses TRBV9 and TRBJ2-5; the match to TRBD2 covers 7 bases. CDR1 is SGDLS, CDR2 YYNGEE, per germline. The CDR3 runs 16 residues. J gave up 4 bases and V 2 bases, and 11 bases lay outside the gene matches. DNA of the CDR3: TGTGCCAGCAGCGTGTCCGGAGGGCCGGGAGGAGAGACCCAGTACTTC. This codes for CASSVSGGPGGETQYF.

This clone was seen a single time. This chain uses TRBV7-2 with TRBJ2-3; D perhaps matches TRBD2 (5 bases). Germline values: CDR1 SGHTA, CDR2 FQGNSA. Trimming shortened V by 0 bases and J by 0 bases, and 10 bases separated the two germline ends. There are 16 residues in the CDR3. CDR3 in amino acids: CASSLARTRSTDTQYF. CDR3 sequence (DNA): TGTGCCAGCAGCTTAGCTCGAACTAGAAGCACAGATACGCAGTATTTT.

The V and J genes are TRBV6-5 and TRBJ1-1; TRBD1 aligns across 8 bases. Germline-derived CDR1 and CDR2 are MNHEY and SVGAGI. V was pared by 4 bases and J by 5 bases, with 9 bases of the junction left unmatched. There are 15 residues in the CDR3. The CDR3 DNA is TGTGCCAGCAGTTTACCAGGACAGGGCGGTACTGAAGCTTTCTTT. Its protein is CASSLPGQGGTEAFF.

The chain combines TRBV4-3 with TRBJ1-5; tentatively, D is TRBD1 (6 bases). The CDR3 runs 14 residues. Trimming pared 4 bases from V and 1 base from J, leaving 8 bases between. The germline gives CDR1 LGHNA, CDR2 YSLEER. In DNA form, the CDR3 reads TGCGCCAGCAGCCTTGACAGGAGCAATCAGCCCCAGCATTTT. Translation gives CASSLDRSNQPQHF.

V usage is TRBV19 and J usage is TRBJ1-3, with D uncertain. The CDR3 is made up of 14 amino acids. Germline V gene lookup returns CDR1 LNHDA and CDR2 SQIVND (reference sequence). With 6 bases removed from V and 3 bases from J, the gap between germline ends came to 12 bases. Written as DNA, the CDR3 is TGTGCCAGTAGAAGCGCCGGGAGTGGAAACACCATATATTTT. Amino acids: CASRSAGSGNTIYF.

V usage is TRBV7-9 and J usage is TRBJ1-2, with D possibly being TRBD1 (5 bases). The CDR3 totals 14 residues. The V and J ends lost 3 bases and 3 bases respectively, with 11 bases between them. From germline, CDR1 is SEHNR and CDR2 FQNEAQ (reference sequence). CDR3 nucleotides: TGTGCCAGCAGCTTCCCAGGGAATGACTATGGCTACACCTTC. Translated: CASSFPGNDYGYTF.